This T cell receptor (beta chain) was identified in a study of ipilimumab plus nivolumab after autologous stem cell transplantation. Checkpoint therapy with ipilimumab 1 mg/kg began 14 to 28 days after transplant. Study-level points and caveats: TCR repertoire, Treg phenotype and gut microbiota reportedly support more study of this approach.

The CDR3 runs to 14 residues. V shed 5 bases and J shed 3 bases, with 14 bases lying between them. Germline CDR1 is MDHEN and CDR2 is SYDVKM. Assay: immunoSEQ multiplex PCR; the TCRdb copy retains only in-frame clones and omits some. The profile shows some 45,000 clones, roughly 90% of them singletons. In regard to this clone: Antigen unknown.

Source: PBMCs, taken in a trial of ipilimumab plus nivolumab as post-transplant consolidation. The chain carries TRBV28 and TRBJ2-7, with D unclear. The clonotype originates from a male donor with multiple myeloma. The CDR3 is CASSPGGRIYEQYF. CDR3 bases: TGTGCCAGCAGTCCCGGTGGGCGGATCTACGAGCAGTACTTC.